This T cell receptor (beta chain) is from a study of T cell changes during pregnancy in multiple sclerosis. The CDR3 extends over 12 amino acids. The V end was cut by 4 bases, the J end by 5 bases, with 9 bases between. Germline CDR1 reads SGHRS; CDR2 reads YFSETQ. TCRdb's copy holds only in-frame clones and misses some; the assay was immunoSEQ multiplex PCR. This table holds over 100,000 clones, approximately 90% found once. The TCR comes from a female donor with multiple sclerosis, enrolled in a pregnancy study. This rearrangement joins TRBV5-1 to TRBJ2-5; D is perhaps TRBD2 (5 bases). The source was peripheral blood, collected in the third trimester of pregnancy. CDR3 nucleotide sequence: TGCGCCAGCAGCGTGGACTGGGAGACCCAGTACTTC. It encodes CASSVDWETQYF.